A selection of T cell receptor beta chains follows, all from one sample in a study. One entry per CDR3 protein results from TCRdb running MiXCR on the 5' RACE reads. This sample carries about 40,000 distinct CDR3 sequences, around 18% of them seen once, and the ten largest clones take under 3.5%. Sequenced material: naive CD4+ T cells sorted from a lymph node. The receptors were sampled from a female donor with breast cancer. The CDR3 runs from the conserved cysteine through the conserved F or W.

v_call: TRBV3-1; j_call: TRBJ2-7; cdr3_aa: CASSFRTGGLYEQYF
v_call: TRBV4-3; j_call: TRBJ2-2; cdr3_aa: CASSQELGTQNTGELFF
v_call: TRBV5-1; j_call: TRBJ1-2; cdr3_aa: CASSLFSYAPGGYTF
v_call: TRBV20-1; j_call: TRBJ2-1; cdr3_aa: CSAGTSGRAGNEQFF
v_call: TRBV7-2; j_call: TRBJ2-7; cdr3_aa: CASSSTGLYEQYF
v_call: TRBV20-1; j_call: TRBJ2-2; cdr3_aa: CSARPEGLVTGELFF
v_call: TRBV6-1; j_call: TRBJ2-3; cdr3_aa: CASSQQGSDTQYF
v_call: TRBV5-1; j_call: TRBJ1-5; cdr3_aa: CASSVGVIGNQPQHF
v_call: TRBV5-1; j_call: TRBJ1-1; cdr3_aa: CASSLTPLADTEAFF
v_call: TRBV6-2/TRBV6-3; j_call: TRBJ2-3; cdr3_aa: CASTHPGTSGRNTQYF
v_call: TRBV6-2/TRBV6-3; j_call: TRBJ1-2; cdr3_aa: CASSPPGMGYGYTF
v_call: TRBV7-2; j_call: TRBJ2-4; cdr3_aa: CASSSTQVDIQYF
v_call: TRBV7-9; j_call: TRBJ1-2; cdr3_aa: CASSLGGTGDYGYIF
v_call: TRBV7-8; j_call: TRBJ1-6; cdr3_aa: CASSLTGTSFYGDSPLHF
v_call: TRBV7-2; j_call: TRBJ1-5; cdr3_aa: CASSSGTGHQPQHF
v_call: TRBV4-3; j_call: TRBJ1-2; cdr3_aa: CASSQALQGAGGYTF
v_call: TRBV20-1; j_call: TRBJ2-1; cdr3_aa: CSARVSGTSAPTSRNEQFF
v_call: TRBV10-1; j_call: TRBJ2-7; cdr3_aa: CASSEGTGGSYEQYF
v_call: TRBV19; j_call: TRBJ1-1; cdr3_aa: CASSHLQGGEAFF
v_call: TRBV20-1; j_call: TRBJ2-1; cdr3_aa: CSARPGGVGSDNEQFF
v_call: TRBV5-1; j_call: TRBJ2-1; cdr3_aa: CASSLRLAGKSSYNEQFF
v_call: TRBV29-1; j_call: TRBJ2-1; cdr3_aa: CSANPWDRTYNEQFF
v_call: TRBV3-1; j_call: TRBJ2-5; cdr3_aa: CASSQDRGQGTETQYF
v_call: TRBV27; j_call: TRBJ2-7; cdr3_aa: CARGEAYEQYF
v_call: TRBV7-8; j_call: TRBJ1-6; cdr3_aa: CASSLVPGPGVTLHF
v_call: TRBV7-7; j_call: TRBJ2-1; cdr3_aa: CASTPGGYNEQFF
v_call: TRBV4-1; j_call: TRBJ2-1; cdr3_aa: CASSPSRESSYNEQFF
v_call: TRBV6-2/TRBV6-3; j_call: TRBJ2-2; cdr3_aa: CASRKLAGPTGELFF
v_call: TRBV15; j_call: TRBJ2-3; cdr3_aa: CATSRPDTDTQYF
v_call: TRBV28; j_call: TRBJ2-5; cdr3_aa: CASSLYYGIGETQYF
v_call: TRBV24-1; j_call: TRBJ2-5; cdr3_aa: CATSSNIFGKETQYF
v_call: TRBV7-9; j_call: TRBJ2-7; cdr3_aa: CASGPIPGPSSEQYF
v_call: TRBV7-9; j_call: TRBJ1-1; cdr3_aa: CASSLEGGAVEAFF
v_call: TRBV4-3; j_call: TRBJ2-1; cdr3_aa: CASSQAGDEQFF
v_call: TRBV7-3; j_call: TRBJ2-3; cdr3_aa: CASSLGQGVTDTQYF